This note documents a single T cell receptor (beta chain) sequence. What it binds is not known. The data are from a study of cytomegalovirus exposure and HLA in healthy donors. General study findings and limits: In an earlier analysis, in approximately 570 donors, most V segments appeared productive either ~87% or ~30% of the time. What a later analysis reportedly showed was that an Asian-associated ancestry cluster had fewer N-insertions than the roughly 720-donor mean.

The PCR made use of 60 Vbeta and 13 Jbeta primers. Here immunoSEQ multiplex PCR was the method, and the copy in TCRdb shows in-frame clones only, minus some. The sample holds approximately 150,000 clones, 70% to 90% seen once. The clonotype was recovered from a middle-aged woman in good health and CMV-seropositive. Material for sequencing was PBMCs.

The CDR3 loop reads CASGRGGSTDTQYF. The CDR3 coding sequence is TGTGCCTCGGGGAGGGGGGGGAGCACAGATACGCAGTATTTT. This chain links TRBV30 with TRBJ2-3; D possibly corresponds to TRBD2 (7 bases). Trimming removed 7 bases at V and 0 bases at J, with 14 bases between. The V gene's germline CDR1 is GTSNPN and CDR2 SVGIG (reference sequence). The CDR3 is 14 residues long.